This is a list of T cell receptor beta chains from one sample in a study of CD8+ T cells in alopecia areata. TCRdb's table, derived via immunoSEQ multiplex PCR, lists solely in-frame clones and lacks some. The repertoire holds around 210,000 clones, with approximately 60% as singletons. The sample taken for sequencing was CD8+ T cells sorted from blood. The source is a human donor in good health. Each CDR3 is given with its conserved first and last residue. The order of the fields is J gene, D gene, CDR3 length, clone size, V gene, CDR3 DNA, CDR3 protein. D genes are given only for firm matches. Only part of the rows carry a size: once, few, many, or a class if the clone is expanded.

>TRBJ1-1|.|14|once|TRBV13
TGTGCCAGCAGCTTCCTCCGAGGGGACACTGAAGCTTTCTTT
CASSFLRGDTEAFF
>TRBJ2-7|TRBD1|12|.|TRBV15
TGTGCCACCAGCGGAACCGGGACAGGACCGTACTTC
CATSGTGTGPYF
>TRBJ2-4|.|17|.|TRBV4-1
TGCGCCAGCAGCCAACCCCGTGAAGGGAAGGACAAAAACATTCAGTACTTC
CASSQPREGKDKNIQYF
>TRBJ2-1|.|15|few|TRBV7-9
TGTGCCAGCAGCTTAAGTCGGGGGGCATACAATGAGCAGTTCTTC
CASSLSRGAYNEQFF
>TRBJ2-1|TRBD2|15|few|TRBV29-1
TGCAGCGTTGAGACTAGCGGGGGGGGACACAATGAGCAGTTCTTC
CSVETSGGGHNEQFF
>TRBJ2-5|.|16|.|TRBV7-6
TGTGCCAGCAGCTTAACGGCTCTAGTCTTCAGAGAGACCCAGTACTTC
CASSLTALVFRETQYF
>TRBJ2-7|TRBD1|12|.|TRBV29-1
TGCAGCGTCCGGGGACAGGGTAATGAGCAGTACTTC
CSVRGQGNEQYF
>TRBJ2-7|TRBD1|15|few|TRBV5-1
TGCGCCAGCAGACTGGACAGGGGCCCATCCTACGAGCAGTACTTC
CASRLDRGPSYEQYF
>TRBJ1-1|.|13|.|TRBV6-1
TGTGCCAGCAGGGTCAGGGGCAATGATGAAGCTTTCTTT
CASRVRGNDEAFF
>TRBJ1-1|.|17|few|TRBV7-2
TGTGCCAGCAGCTTAGTTCGGACCCTTCTGGGGTACACTGAAGCTTTCTTT
CASSLVRTLLGYTEAFF
>TRBJ1-5|.|15|few|TRBV9
TGTGCCAGCAGCGTACAAGCCGGGCCGGATCAGCCCCAGCATTTT
CASSVQAGPDQPQHF
>TRBJ1-2|.|12|.|TRBV29-1
TGCAGCGCTGATCACGACAGCCCCGGCTACACCTTC
CSADHDSPGYTF
>TRBJ2-7|.|12|.|TRBV7-9
TGTGCCAGCAGCAGGGGACAAAATAAGCAGTACTTC
CASSRGQNKQYF
>TRBJ2-7|TRBD1|16|.|TRBV4-1
TGCGCCAGCAGCCTTAAGACCCGGGACAGTTTCTACGAGCAGTACTTC
CASSLKTRDSFYEQYF
>TRBJ1-5|.|15|.|TRBV19
TGTGCCAGTAGTGAAGCGACCCTTAGCAATCAGCCCCAGCATTTT
CASSEATLSNQPQHF
>TRBJ1-2|.|14|.|TRBV29-1
TGCAGCGTTTCGGACGGGGGCCACAACTATGGCTACACCTTC
CSVSDGGHNYGYTF
>TRBJ2-6|.|15|.|TRBV27
TGTGCCAGCAGTTTCAAGTCCTCTGGGGCCAACGTCCTGACTTTC
CASSFKSSGANVLTF
>TRBJ2-1|.|12|.|TRBV29-1
TGCAGCGTTGTAGTGGGGGCCCAGAAGCAGTTCTTC
CSVVVGAQKQFF
>TRBJ2-7|TRBD2|18|.|TRBV4-1
TGCGCCAGCAGTCAGGTAGCGGGGGGCTCCGGGAGCTCCTACGAGCAGTACTTC
CASSQVAGGSGSSYEQYF
>TRBJ2-3|.|14|.|TRBV15
TGTGCCACCAGCAACTCACAGAACACAGATACGCAGTATTTT
CATSNSQNTDTQYF
>TRBJ2-6|.|18|.|TRBV7-8
TGTGCCAGCAGCTTAGCGCCAGGGGAAGCTACTGGGGCCAACGTCCTGACTTTC
CASSLAPGEATGANVLTF
>TRBJ2-7|TRBD1|15|.|TRBV2
TGTGCCAGCAGTGAGGGACAGGGGCTTAGCTACGAGCAGTACTTC
CASSEGQGLSYEQYF
>TRBJ2-7|.|11|few|TRBV5-6
TGTGCCAGCAGCTTAAATGACGAGCAGTACTTC
CASSLNDEQYF
>TRBJ2-7|.|13|once|TRBV27
TGTGCCAGCAGTTCTACCAACCACCACGAGCAGTACTTC
CASSSTNHHEQYF
>TRBJ1-5|.|11|.|TRBV23-1
TGCGCCAGCAGTCTCAGGGCGGCCCAGCATTTT
CASSLRAAQHF
>TRBJ1-1|.|15|.|TRBV11-2
TGTGCCAGCAGCTACGCCCCAGGGATGAACACTGAAGCTTTCTTT
CASSYAPGMNTEAFF
>TRBJ2-7|.|11|.|TRBV7-9
TGTGCCAGCAGCTGGACAGTCGAGCAGTACTTC
CASSWTVEQYF
>TRBJ1-5|.|12|.|TRBV7-9
TGTGCCAGCAGCTTAGCTAATCAGCCCCAGCATTTT
CASSLANQPQHF
>TRBJ1-2|.|12|.|TRBV29-1
TGCAGCGTTGAAGGGGCGGGCGAGGAAAGCACCTTC
CSVEGAGEESTF
>TRBJ1-2|.|12|.|TRBV30
TGTGCCTGGAGTAGTACCGGGTCTGGCTACACCTTC
CAWSSTGSGYTF
>TRBJ1-1|.|16|.|TRBV9
TGTGCCAGCAGCGTAGCTACGGGCAGGGGTAGACTTGAAGCTTTCTTT
CASSVATGRGRLEAFF
>TRBJ2-7|.|16|few|TRBV21-1
TGTGCCAGCAGCCGCCCAGGTCGAGGGGCTGGGTGCGAGCAGTACTTC
CASSRPGRGAGCEQYF
>TRBJ2-1|TRBD2|16|few|TRBV7-9
TGTGCCAGCAGCCTGGCTCTAGCGGGGGACTACAATGAGCAGTTCTTC
CASSLALAGDYNEQFF
>TRBJ1-1|.|13|.|TRBV29-1
TGCAGCGTTGAGGGACAACCGAACACTGAAGCTTTCTTT
CSVEGQPNTEAFF
>TRBJ1-1|.|12|.|TRBV29-1
TGCAGCGTTGGGCGCCAGGGCACTGAAGCTTTCTTT
CSVGRQGTEAFF
>TRBJ2-2|.|16|.|TRBV13
TGTGCCAGCAGCTTAGGGGACAGAGCGAACACCGGGGAGCTGTTTTTT
CASSLGDRANTGELFF
>TRBJ1-1|.|12|few|TRBV7-9
TGTGCCAGCAGCGCAGGGGCGCCTGAAGCTTTCTTT
CASSAGAPEAFF
>TRBJ1-2|.|11|.|TRBV25-1
TGTGCCAGCAGTGCGTCGGGAGGCTACACCTTC
CASSASGGYTF
>TRBJ2-1|.|12|.|TRBV2
TGTGCCAGCAGTGAAACTTACAATGAGCAGTTCTTC
CASSETYNEQFF
>TRBJ1-2|.|13|few|TRBV14
TGTGCCAGCAGCCAAGATACACGTGGAGGCTACACCTTC
CASSQDTRGGYTF
>TRBJ1-2|TRBD1|13|.|TRBV27
TGTGCCAGCAGTGATACAGGGGTACCGAGTTACACCTTC
CASSDTGVPSYTF
>TRBJ1-2|TRBD1|16|.|TRBV28
TGTGCCAGCAGTTTACTTGAGTCCGGGACAGGGGACGGCTACACCTTC
CASSLLESGTGDGYTF
>TRBJ2-1|.|14|few|TRBV5-1
TGCGCCAGCAGCTCCCGGGACTTCTACAATGAGCAGTTCTTC
CASSSRDFYNEQFF
>TRBJ1-4|.|15|few|TRBV7-9
TGTGCCAGCAGCTTAGGTCGCAGGGATAATGAAAAACTGTTTTTT
CASSLGRRDNEKLFF
>TRBJ1-1|.|10|.|TRBV29-1
TGCAGCGTTGATTTGGGTGAAGCTTTCTTT
CSVDLGEAFF
>TRBJ2-3|TRBD1|14|.|TRBV29-1
TGCAGCGCACAGGGGGGATCTGGCACAGATACGCAGTATTTT
CSAQGGSGTDTQYF
>TRBJ2-1|.|12|few|TRBV5-1
TGCGCCAGCAGCTTCTCTACCAATGAGCAGTTCTTC
CASSFSTNEQFF
>TRBJ1-2|TRBD1|15|.|TRBV11-2
TGTGCCAGCAGCTTAGTGGACAGGGGATTCCATGGCTACACCTTC
CASSLVDRGFHGYTF
>TRBJ1-6|.|14|.|TRBV13
TGTGCCAGCAGCTTAGGCACAGGGAATTCACCCCTCCACTTT
CASSLGTGNSPLHF
>TRBJ2-2|.|12|.|TRBV29-1
TGCAGCGTTGCATGGTACACCGGGGAGCTGTTTTTT
CSVAWYTGELFF
>TRBJ2-2|.|16|.|TRBV2
TGTGCCAGCAGTGAAATAGTCAGGGGAGGTACCGGGGAGCTGTTTTTT
CASSEIVRGGTGELFF
>TRBJ2-1|.|13|.|TRBV5-1
TGCGCCAGCAGCTTGGACCCGGACAATGAGCAGTTCTTC
CASSLDPDNEQFF
>TRBJ2-1|TRBD1|15|.|TRBV5-1
TGCGCCAGCAGCTTGGCGGGGACAGGGAACAATGAGCAGTTCTTC
CASSLAGTGNNEQFF
>TRBJ2-5|.|15|few|TRBV6-5
TGTGCCAGCAGTACACTAGTCGGGGCCCAAGAGACCCAGTACTTC
CASSTLVGAQETQYF
>TRBJ1-4|.|14|.|TRBV23-1
TGCGCCAGCAATCCTGGGGCCTTGGTCGGAAAACTGTTTTTT
CASNPGALVGKLFF
>TRBJ1-1|.|12|few|TRBV29-1
TGCAGCGGGCGGGCCCTGAACACTGAAGCTTTCTTT
CSGRALNTEAFF
>TRBJ1-2|.|15|.|TRBV6-1
TGTGCCAGCAGTGAAGATTTAGGGGCCCCTTATGGCTACACCTTC
CASSEDLGAPYGYTF
>TRBJ2-5|TRBD2|14|.|TRBV6-1
TGTGCCAGCAACCCGGGACTAGCGCCCGAGACCCAGTACTTC
CASNPGLAPETQYF